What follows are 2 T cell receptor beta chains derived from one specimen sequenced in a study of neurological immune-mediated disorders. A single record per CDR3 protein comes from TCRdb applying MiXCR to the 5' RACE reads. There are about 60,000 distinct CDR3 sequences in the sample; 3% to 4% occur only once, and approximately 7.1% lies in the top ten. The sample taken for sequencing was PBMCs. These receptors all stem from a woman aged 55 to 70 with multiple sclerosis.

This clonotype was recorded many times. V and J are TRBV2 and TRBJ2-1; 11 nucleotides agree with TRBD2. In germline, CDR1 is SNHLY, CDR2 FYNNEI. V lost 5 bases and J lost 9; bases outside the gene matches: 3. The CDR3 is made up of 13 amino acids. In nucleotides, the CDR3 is TGTGCCAGCAGTCAGACTAGCGGGGTTGAGCAGTTCTTC. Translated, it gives CASSQTSGVEQFF.

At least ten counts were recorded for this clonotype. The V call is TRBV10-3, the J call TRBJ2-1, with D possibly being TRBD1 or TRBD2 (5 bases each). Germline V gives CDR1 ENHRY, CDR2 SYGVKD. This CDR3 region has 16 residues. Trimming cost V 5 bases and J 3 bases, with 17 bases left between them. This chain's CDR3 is CAISHTGTVDYNEQFF. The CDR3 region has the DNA TGTGCCATCAGTCACACCGGGACCGTAGACTACAATGAGCAGTTCTTC.